Listed below are T cell receptor beta chains from one sample, sequenced in a study of CD8 T cells in ankylosing spondylitis. MiXCR was run by TCRdb on the 5' RACE reads, yielding one entry per CDR3 protein. The sample holds approximately 100,000 distinct CDR3 sequences; 7.5% to 9% are singletons and the top ten take more than 9.5%. Sequencing was performed on blood, either unsorted or a sorted T cell fraction (not recorded which). These receptors were obtained from a male donor with ankylosing spondylitis or in good health (not recorded which). The conserved cysteine and the conserved F or W are not part of the CDR3 here. D genes are given only for firm matches.

j_call: TRBJ2-1; cdr3_length: 12; d_call: -; v_call: TRBV9; cdr3_aa: ASSVTGPYNEQF
j_call: TRBJ2-7; cdr3_length: 12; d_call: -; v_call: TRBV20-1; cdr3_aa: SATRDRGVYEQY
j_call: TRBJ2-7; cdr3_length: 12; d_call: TRBD1; v_call: TRBV7-2; cdr3_aa: ASSLGTGAYEQY
j_call: TRBJ2-5; cdr3_length: 13; d_call: TRBD1; v_call: TRBV20-1; cdr3_aa: SARDARQGLETQY
j_call: TRBJ1-4; cdr3_length: 13; d_call: TRBD1; v_call: TRBV15; cdr3_aa: ATSRRDRGNEKLF
j_call: TRBJ2-3; cdr3_length: 11; d_call: -; v_call: TRBV9; cdr3_aa: ASSVGPTDTQY
j_call: TRBJ2-1; cdr3_length: 11; d_call: TRBD2; v_call: TRBV5-1; cdr3_aa: ASSLTGDYSAF
j_call: TRBJ1-4; cdr3_length: 11; d_call: -; v_call: TRBV5-1; cdr3_aa: ASSLSVEEKLF
j_call: TRBJ2-3; cdr3_length: 14; d_call: TRBD2; v_call: TRBV20-1; cdr3_aa: SATPTGLAGADTQY
j_call: TRBJ2-1; cdr3_length: 13; d_call: -; v_call: TRBV12-3/TRBV12-4; cdr3_aa: ASSLSGLTYNEQF
j_call: TRBJ2-1; cdr3_length: 9; d_call: -; v_call: TRBV9; cdr3_aa: ASSVVGEQF
j_call: TRBJ1-1; cdr3_length: 13; d_call: TRBD1; v_call: TRBV19; cdr3_aa: ASSLMPGTDGEAF
j_call: TRBJ1-5; cdr3_length: 16; d_call: TRBD1; v_call: TRBV7-8; cdr3_aa: ASSLAGQGGFSNQPQH
j_call: TRBJ2-1; cdr3_length: 13; d_call: TRBD2; v_call: TRBV2; cdr3_aa: ATHWGTRGSGEQF
j_call: TRBJ1-1; cdr3_length: 11; d_call: -; v_call: TRBV10-1; cdr3_aa: ASSEGLDTEAF
j_call: TRBJ1-1; cdr3_length: 12; d_call: -; v_call: TRBV7-9; cdr3_aa: ASSFEGKGTEAF
j_call: TRBJ2-7; cdr3_length: 13; d_call: TRBD1; v_call: TRBV6-1; cdr3_aa: ASSRLDREIYEQY
j_call: TRBJ2-1; cdr3_length: 15; d_call: TRBD2; v_call: TRBV7-2; cdr3_aa: ASSLTLAGGPNNEQF
j_call: TRBJ2-5; cdr3_length: 13; d_call: TRBD1; v_call: TRBV7-2; cdr3_aa: ASSLWQGARETQY
j_call: TRBJ2-3; cdr3_length: 11; d_call: -; v_call: TRBV7-8; cdr3_aa: ASRRGWTDTQY
j_call: TRBJ2-6; cdr3_length: 13; d_call: -; v_call: TRBV5-6; cdr3_aa: ASSLAVSGANVLT
j_call: TRBJ1-1; cdr3_length: 11; d_call: -; v_call: TRBV6-1; cdr3_aa: ASSEVLAGEAF
j_call: TRBJ2-2; cdr3_length: 10; d_call: -; v_call: TRBV5-1; cdr3_aa: ASYRRAGELF
j_call: TRBJ2-3; cdr3_length: 10; d_call: TRBD1; v_call: TRBV12-3/TRBV12-4; cdr3_aa: ASSEQGYTQY